This TCR beta chain originates from a study of T cells in Graves' hyperthyroidism and ophthalmopathy. Notes on the study in general: Blood also carried most thyroid clonotypes expanded above 0.001. Ophthalmopathy was model-predicted a median around 6.7 months pre-onset.

The CDR3 covers 14 residues. The ends lost 0 bases at V and 7 bases at J; junction bases unmatched: 7. Germline V gives CDR1 SGHNT, CDR2 YYREEE (reference sequence). It was RNA transcripts that yielded the amplified TCR beta CDR3 regions. First-round RT-PCR of the TCR CDR3 relied on the HTBI primer set. TCRdb passed the multiplex PCR reads through MiXCR, listing each CDR3 protein once. The profile shows a few hundred thousand distinct CDR3 sequences, roughly an eighth of them singletons. There are many counts of this clonotype. Its cognate antigen is unknown. The sample taken for sequencing was blood. The receptor was isolated from a woman between 18 and 29 years old with Graves' hyperthyroidism. V and J are TRBV5-4 and TRBJ2-7, with 7 bases matching TRBD2. The CDR3 reads CASSLAGRVAEQYF. The CDR3 DNA is TGTGCCAGCAGCTTGGCAGGGAGGGTAGCGGAGCAGTACTTC. The variable domain in full, completed from reference TRBV5-4 and TRBJ2-7, reads ETGVTQSPTHLIKTRGQQVTLRCSSQSGHNTVSWYQQALGQGPQFIFQYYREEENGRGNFPPRFSGLQFPNYSSELNVNALELDDSALYLCASSLAGRVAEQYFGPGTRLTVT.